This TCR beta chain originates from a study of T cell responses to AZD1222 COVID-19 vaccine. General study points: At baseline, just 5 or 6 AZD1222 recipients tested seropositive. Clonal diversity was possibly underestimated, and the donors were mostly white British, with more females. Repertoires were obtained only post-peak T cell response. Epitopes outside B.1.351 and B.1.1.7 mutated regions reportedly drew nearly half of spike TCRs.

The V gene's germline CDR1 is SEHNR and CDR2 FQNEAQ (reference sequence). CDR3 size: 16 residues. V was clipped by 5 bases and J by 1 base; unmatched bases: 6. Only in-frame clones appear in the TCRdb table, and some are missing; sequencing was by immunoSEQ multiplex PCR. This sample yields roughly 120,000 clones, of which roughly nine tenths are seen a single time; roughly 7% belongs to the top ten. On this clone: Its antigen is undetermined.

The origin of this receptor is an adult in good health. The sequencing here drew on peripheral blood, taken on day 0 of AZD1222 vaccination. V usage is TRBV7-9 and J usage is TRBJ2-3; 10 bases are a match to TRBD2. The CDR3 spells CASSKDGLAGTDTQYF. Here the CDR3 DNA reads TGTGCCAGCAGCAAAGACGGACTAGCGGGCACAGATACGCAGTATTTT.